The 7 T cell receptor beta chains below all came from one sample that was sequenced in a study of metastatic and nonmetastatic thyroid tumors. From the PCR reads, TCRdb re-called clones with MiXCR. The profile covers about 14,000 clones, with about a quarter appearing a single time and over 9.5% taken by the ten largest. Thyroid surgery took place with no prior treatment in any patient. Sequencing used tumor tissue. These TCRs come from a female donor with papillary thyroid cancer or a benign thyroid nodule (not recorded which). Some clones in this sample may be carry-over from other donors' samples.

The chain uses TRBV19 and TRBJ1-2; possible D gene TRBD1, 6 bases. CDR1 and CDR2 (germline): LNHDA, SQIVND (reference sequence). V was pared by 1 base and J by 1 base, with 13 bases between. This CDR3 spans 16 amino acids. CDR3 region: CASSIVGQQFNYGYTF. CDR3 in DNA: TGTGCCAGTAGTATAGTAGGACAGCAATTTAACTATGGCTACACCTTC.

This clone turned up a few times. J is TRBJ1-6 and V is TRBV28; D is uncertain. The germline V gene has CDR1 MDHEN and CDR2 SYDVKM. The CDR3 length is 12 residues. Trimming removed 9 bases from V and 9 bases from J, with 12 bases in between. The CDR3 nucleotides are TGTGCCAGTCTAGATTGGGGTTCACCCCTCCACTTT. Translating gives CASLDWGSPLHF. The full variable domain, rest sourced from reference TRBV28 and TRBJ1-6, is DVKVTQSSRYLVKRTGEKVFLECVQDMDHENMFWYRQDPGLGLRLIYFSYDVKMKEKGDIPEGYSVSREKKERFSLILESASTNQTSMYLCASLDWGSPLHFGNGTRLTVT.

This clone was recorded a few times. This chain links TRBV19 with TRBJ2-1; D gene ambiguous. CDR3 length: 13 residues. CDR1 and CDR2 (germline): LNHDA, SQIVND (reference sequence). Deletions cut 6 bases from V and 9 bases from J, with 15 bases between. Here the CDR3 reads CASSPRVVSEQFF. The CDR3 DNA is TGTGCCAGTAGCCCCCGGGTAGTGAGTGAGCAGTTCTTC.

This clone is labeled as medium-sized. This chain connects TRBV24-1 to TRBJ2-7, with TRBD1 identical over 9 bases. The CDR3 totals 15 residues. Germline-derived CDR1 and CDR2 are KGHDR and SFDVKD. J gave up 2 bases and V 4 bases, and 5 bases lay outside the gene matches. The CDR3: CATSDGTGWTYEQYF. CDR3 sequence (DNA): TGTGCCACCAGTGACGGGACAGGGTGGACCTACGAGCAGTACTTC.

V and J are TRBV28 and TRBJ2-5, with TRBD1 as a possible D gene (6 bases). The ends were cut back, 8 bases at V and 1 base at J, with 17 bases in the middle. Germline CDR1 and CDR2: MDHEN and SYDVKM. The CDR3 extends over 15 amino acids. CDR3 in amino acids: CASSGTRTTQETQYF. The CDR3 coding sequence is TGTGCCAGCTCGGGGACACGAACAACCCAAGAGACCCAGTACTTC.

The sample holds a few counts of this clone. At one of its ends the junction is not consistent with the germline gene, which may arise from a read error. The chain carries TRBV7-9 and TRBJ2-1, with D uncertain. Germline loops: CDR1 SEHNR, CDR2 FQNEAQ (reference sequence). The CDR3 is 11 residues long. The CDR3 region has the DNA TGTGCCAGCAGCCCCTCTTATGAGCAGTTTTTC. Amino acid sequence: CASSPSYEQFF.

This clone has a count of ten or more. J is TRBJ1-1 and V is TRBV27, with a possible D match to TRBD1 (5 bases). The ends were cut back, 6 bases at V and 1 base at J, with 12 bases in the middle. Germline V CDR1 and CDR2: MNHEY, SMNVEV (reference sequence). This CDR3 has 14 residues. CDR3 coding DNA: TGTGCCAGCAGCTTAGGGACTTCGAACACTGAAGCTTTCTTT. Translated: CASSLGTSNTEAFF.